The next 13 T cell receptor beta chains were all read from a single sample in a study of CD8 T cells in ankylosing spondylitis. A single record per CDR3 protein comes from TCRdb applying MiXCR to the 5' RACE reads. This sample has fewer than 350,000 distinct CDR3 sequences, with 11% found just once. Sequencing was carried out using blood, either unsorted or a sorted T cell fraction (not recorded which). These receptors came from a female donor with ankylosing spondylitis or in good health (not recorded which).

This clonotype was seen repeatedly, ten times or more. The CDR3 DNA sequence: TGCGCCAGCAGCTTGATAGGGGTGGGCACAGATACGCAGTATTTT. Its protein is CASSLIGVGTDTQYF. The chain recombines TRBV5-1 with TRBJ2-3, with D perhaps matching TRBD1 (5 bases). CDR3 length equals 15 residues. V dropped 1 base and J dropped 1 base, with 10 bases sitting between them. The germline V gene encodes CDR1 SGHRS and CDR2 YFSETQ.

V is TRBV16 and J is TRBJ2-2; D might be TRBD1 (5 bases). There are 18 residues in the CDR3. The germline V gene encodes CDR1 KGHSY and CDR2 FQNENV. V gave up 3 bases and J gave up 0 bases, with 17 bases separating them. CDR3 DNA: TGTGCCAGCAGCCACGCTCTCAGGGTCGTCACGAACACCGGGGAGCTGTTTTTT. It yields the protein CASSHALRVVTNTGELFF.

The genes are TRBV5-1 and TRBJ2-1; tentatively, D is TRBD1 or TRBD2 (5 bases each). CDR1 and CDR2 (germline): SGHRS, YFSETQ. CDR3 length: 12 amino acids. Trimming removed 4 bases at V and 8 bases at J, with 10 bases between. DNA of the CDR3: TGCGCCAGCAGCCCGGGGACCGATGAGCAGTTCTTC. Its protein is CASSPGTDEQFF.

This clonotype was observed many times. This chain joins TRBV10-3 and TRBJ1-1; D remains unclear. Trimming left V 7 bases short and J 11 bases short, with 14 bases between. Per germline, CDR1 ENHRY and CDR2 SYGVKD. The CDR3 runs to 11 residues. CDR3 region: CAITGDSGAFF. Here the CDR3 DNA reads TGTGCCATCACCGGGGATTCGGGGGCTTTCTTT.

This clonotype was seen a few times. The rearrangement uses TRBV7-2 and TRBJ2-1, with no clear D. The V gene lost 2 bases and the J gene lost 0 bases, with 11 bases spanning the gap. This CDR3 has 16 amino acids. Germline values: CDR1 SGHTA, CDR2 FQGNSA. Here the CDR3 DNA reads TGTGCCAGCAGCTTACAGCCAGCTGGCTCCTACAATGAGCAGTTCTTC. Amino acid sequence: CASSLQPAGSYNEQFF.

The chain carries TRBV7-9 and TRBJ2-7; D is perhaps TRBD2 (5 bases). This CDR3 has 15 amino acids. V shed 5 bases and J shed 4 bases, with 18 bases lying between them. Looked up from germline, CDR1 is SEHNR and CDR2 is FQNEAQ (reference sequence). CDR3 DNA sequence: TGTGCCAGCAGCACCCTTCTCGAGGACTCTTACGAGCAGTACTTC. It is translated as CASSTLLEDSYEQYF.

This clonotype has ten or more counts. The J gene is TRBJ1-1, the V gene TRBV5-1; a possible D gene is TRBD1 (5 bases). CDR3 length: 14 residues. Trimming stripped 6 bases from V and 1 base from J, with 13 bases between. CDR1 SGHRS and CDR2 YFSETQ come from the germline V gene. The chain's CDR3 is CASNRQGENTEAFF. CDR3 in DNA: TGCGCCAGCAACCGGCAGGGTGAGAACACTGAAGCTTTCTTT.

This clonotype appeared many times. The chain recombines TRBV15 with TRBJ1-3, with no clear D. Trimming took off 4 bases at V and 2 bases at J, with 12 bases between the two ends. This CDR3 is built from 15 residues. In germline, CDR1 is LNHNV, CDR2 YYDKDF (reference sequence). The CDR3 reads CATSIDSGTGNTIYF. CDR3 DNA sequence: TGTGCCACCAGCATAGATTCGGGGACTGGAAACACCATATATTTT.

The V call is TRBV20-1, the J call TRBJ2-7, with 7 bases identical to TRBD2. Germline trimming cut 6 bases from V and 2 bases from J; bases unmatched to any gene: 7. Germline CDR1 reads DFQATT; CDR2 reads SNEGSKA (reference sequence). The CDR3 runs to 13 residues. The CDR3 region is CSAKGAGPYEQYF. The CDR3 coding sequence is TGCAGTGCCAAGGGAGCGGGGCCCTACGAGCAGTACTTC.

Points on this clonotype: Just one base apart from a much larger clone, this may be a read error. The rearrangement links TRBV12-3 or TRBV12-4 to TRBJ2-1; 7 bases fit TRBD2. This CDR3 region has 17 residues. The CDR3 DNA reads as TGTGCCAGCACCCAAAGTCCCCGACTGGGAGGGTACAGTGAGCAGTTCTTC. Its protein product is CASTQSPRLGGYSEQFF.

This clonotype was recorded a few times. This rearrangement joins TRBV28 to TRBJ2-5, with TRBD1 matching over 7 bases. Germline V CDR1 and CDR2: MDHEN, SYDVKM. The CDR3 has 16 amino acids. The V segment lost 6 bases and the J segment 1 base; nucleotides outside the gene matches: 11. In DNA, the CDR3 is TGTGCCAGCAGCTCCCCGACAGGGATAAGCCAAGAGACCCAGTACTTC. Encoded protein: CASSSPTGISQETQYF. Supplemented by reference TRBV28 and TRBJ2-5, the full variable domain reads DVKVTQSSRYLVKRTGEKVFLECVQDMDHENMFWYRQDPGLGLRLIYFSYDVKMKEKGDIPEGYSVSREKKERFSLILESASTNQTSMYLCASSSPTGISQETQYFGPGTRLLVL.

The rearrangement uses TRBV4-3 and TRBJ2-3; TRBD2 matches 12 bases. This CDR3 has 16 amino acids. Trimming at V came to 0 bases and at J to 4 bases, leaving 2 bases not matched to a gene. In germline, CDR1 is LGHNA, CDR2 YSLEER. Written as DNA, the CDR3 is TGCGCCAGCAGCCAAGAGACTAGCGGGAGCCCAGATACGCAGTATTTT. Translating it yields CASSQETSGSPDTQYF.

The V and J genes are TRBV27 and TRBJ2-2; D is uncertain. The CDR3 has 17 amino acids. Trimming took 5 bases from V and 0 from J, leaving 16 bases between them. Germline V CDR1 and CDR2: MNHEY, SMNVEV (reference sequence). The CDR3 DNA reads TGTGCCAGCAGTCCCCTCAGTGGGTACACGAACACCGGGGAGCTGTTTTTT. Translation: CASSPLSGYTNTGELFF.